This entry concerns a single T cell receptor (beta chain). Original processing methods: Scientists estimated how many nucleated cells there were by amplifying reference gene primers. The repertoire was sequenced with immunoSEQ multiplex PCR; TCRdb's copy has only in-frame clones and lacks some. D and trimming come from the DNA, and the V and J calls and clone size come from that table. The sample has over 100,000 clones, roughly 83% seen once; the top ten hold 3.3%. The entry originates in a study of blood T cell repertoires in COVID-19. Study information: Material from acute and convalescent COVID-19 was sourced from the United States, Italy and Spain. Sources were T cells, B-cell-depleted T cells, or PBMCs; the material itself was cDNA or gDNA.

Germline assignment: CDR1 ENHRY and CDR2 SYGVKD. Trimming removed 0 bases from V and 4 bases from J; junction bases left unmatched: 13. The CDR3 is made up of 18 amino acids. This clonotype was obtained from a woman aged 80 or older with active or convalescent COVID-19. The chain employs TRBV10-3 and TRBJ1-2, with TRBD1 matching 8 bases. The specimen was peripheral blood. CDR3 amino acids: CAISESEGQAGISYGYTF. The CDR3 DNA reads TGTGCCATCAGTGAGTCTGAGGGACAGGCCGGAATTAGCTATGGCTACACCTTC.